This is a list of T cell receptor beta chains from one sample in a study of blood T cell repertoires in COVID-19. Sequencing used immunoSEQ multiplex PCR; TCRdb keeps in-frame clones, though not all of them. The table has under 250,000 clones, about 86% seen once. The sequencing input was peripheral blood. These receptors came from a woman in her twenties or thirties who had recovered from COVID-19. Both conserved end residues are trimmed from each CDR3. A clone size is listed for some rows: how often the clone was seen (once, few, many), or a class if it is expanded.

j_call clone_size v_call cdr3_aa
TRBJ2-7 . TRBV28 ASSLWAERH
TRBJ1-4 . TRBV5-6 ASRRGFESNEKLF
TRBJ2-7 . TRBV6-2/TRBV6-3 ASSQRLAGGRSYEQY
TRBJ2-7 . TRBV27 ASSSVSSYEQY
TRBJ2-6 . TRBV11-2 ASSLDKPGQISGANVLT
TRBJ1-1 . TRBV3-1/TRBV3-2 ASSQRDRGRRQEAF
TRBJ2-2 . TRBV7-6 ASSLVLVDRDRGFEAGELF
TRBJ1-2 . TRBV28 ASSTPGTGKNGYT
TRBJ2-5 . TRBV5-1 ATKLRGTGASHLQETQY
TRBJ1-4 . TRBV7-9 ASSAVPGQATNEKLF
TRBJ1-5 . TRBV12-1 ASSFVGRGLQPQH
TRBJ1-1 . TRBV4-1 ASSQDWGVHTEAF
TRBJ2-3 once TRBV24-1 VTSDKQGFTDTQY
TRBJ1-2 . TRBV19 ASSPSWGAYGYT
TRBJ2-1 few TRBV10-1 ASSADRVNEQF
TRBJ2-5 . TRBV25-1 AHGTGGFQETQY
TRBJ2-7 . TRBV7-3 ASSLVGDSYEQY
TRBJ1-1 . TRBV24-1 ATSETGLGTEAF
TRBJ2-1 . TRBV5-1 ASSLPSDLGEQF
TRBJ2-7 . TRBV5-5 ASSLAANSNYEQY
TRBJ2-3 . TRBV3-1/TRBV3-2 ASSLPEGGTDTQY
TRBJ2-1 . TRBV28 ASLPGFSGRALNEQF
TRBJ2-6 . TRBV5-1 ASSPGDSNSGANVLT
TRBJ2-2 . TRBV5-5 ASSIPGLATNTGELF
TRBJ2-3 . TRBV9 ASSVDEKGEREWGDTQY
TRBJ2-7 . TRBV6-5 ASSYGGGNEQY
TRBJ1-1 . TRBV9 ASSPWGGATEAF
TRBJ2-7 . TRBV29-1 SVVRGTHEQY
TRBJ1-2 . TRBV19 ASSITRQKLDGYT
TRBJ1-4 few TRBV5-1 ASGQTGDNEKLF
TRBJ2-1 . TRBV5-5 ASSTASETYNEQF
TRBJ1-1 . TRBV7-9 ASIVAGNTEAF
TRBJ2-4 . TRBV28 ASRDQGLAGVWAKNIQY
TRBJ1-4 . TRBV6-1 ASSEYSRAVSEKLF
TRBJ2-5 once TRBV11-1 ASNYGTSHQETQY
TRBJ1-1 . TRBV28 ASSPPTAEAF
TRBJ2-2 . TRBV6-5 ASTPDRANTGELF